The entry below gives a single T cell receptor (beta chain) sequence along with its context. The V gene's germline CDR1 is MGHRA and CDR2 YSYEKL. The CDR3 extends over 16 amino acids. V gave up 1 base and J gave up 1 base, with 13 bases separating them. These data come from a study of control samples from healthy donors and cancer patients. Libraries were prepared by immunoSEQ multiplex PCR; TCRdb keeps only in-frame clonotypes and omits some of them. The table lists tens of thousands of clones, approximately 89% of them singletons. The clonotype was recovered from a man aged 55 to 70 with colorectal cancer. Sequenced material: PBMCs. The V and J genes are TRBV4-1 and TRBJ1-1, with D unclear. CDR3 DNA: TGCGCCAGCAGCCAAGTGGGCCATCTCTCGAACACTGAAGCTTTCTTT. This gives the protein CASSQVGHLSNTEAFF.